This T cell receptor (beta chain) was captured in a study of control samples from healthy donors and cancer patients. This CDR3 region has 11 residues. Trimming removed 6 bases from V and 6 bases from J; junction bases left unmatched: 5. Germline CDR1 SQVTM, CDR2 ANQGSEA. Data came from immunoSEQ multiplex PCR; TCRdb stores just in-frame clones and leaves some out. This sample has about 40,000 clones, with around nine tenths found just once. The clonotype comes from a woman aged 45-65 years in good health. The material sequenced was blood. The chain couples TRBV29-1 to TRBJ2-7; TRBD1 aligns across 7 bases. CDR3 nucleotide sequence: TGCAGCGTCGACAGGGCTGGCGAGCAGTACTTC. Protein: CSVDRAGEQYF.